This T cell receptor beta chain was captured in a study of blood T cell repertoires in COVID-19. This clone was recorded once. V shed 6 bases, J shed 2 bases, and the junction held 7 bases outside the gene matches. There are 16 residues in the CDR3. Germline CDR1 and CDR2: MDHEN and SYDVKM. Clones were sequenced by immunoSEQ multiplex PCR, and TCRdb holds only the in-frame ones, with some missing. Of 200,000 to 250,000 clones listed, roughly nine tenths are singletons. The specimen sequenced was PBMCs or T cells enriched from blood (not recorded which). This TCR was recovered from a woman aged 18 to 35 in a cohort exposed to, infected with or recovered from COVID-19 (not recorded which). This sequence joins TRBV28 and TRBJ2-2; TRBD2 matches at 9 bases. CDR3 DNA sequence: TGTGCCAGCAGCAAAGGAGCGGGGGGTAACACCGGGGAGCTGTTTTTT. The encoded protein is CASSKGAGGNTGELFF. The full variable domain, in which reference TRBV28 and TRBJ2-2 provide the parts outside the CDR3, is DVKVTQSSRYLVKRTGEKVFLECVQDMDHENMFWYRQDPGLGLRLIYFSYDVKMKEKGDIPEGYSVSREKKERFSLILESASTNQTSMYLCASSKGAGGNTGELFFGEGSRLTVL.